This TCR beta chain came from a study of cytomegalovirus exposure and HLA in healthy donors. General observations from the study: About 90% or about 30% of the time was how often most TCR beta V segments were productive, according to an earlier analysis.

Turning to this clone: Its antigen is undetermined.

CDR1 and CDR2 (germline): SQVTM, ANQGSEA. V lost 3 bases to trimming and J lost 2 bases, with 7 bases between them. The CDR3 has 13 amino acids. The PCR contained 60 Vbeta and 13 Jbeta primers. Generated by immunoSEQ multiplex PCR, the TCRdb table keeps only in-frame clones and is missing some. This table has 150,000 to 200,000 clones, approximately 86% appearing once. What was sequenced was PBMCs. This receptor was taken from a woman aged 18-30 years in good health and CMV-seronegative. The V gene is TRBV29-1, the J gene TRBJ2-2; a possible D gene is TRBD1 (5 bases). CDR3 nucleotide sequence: TGCAGCGTTGACAGGGTTAACACCGGGGAGCTGTTTTTT. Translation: CSVDRVNTGELFF.